What follows are 30 T cell receptor beta chains derived from one specimen sequenced in a study of CD8 T cells in ankylosing spondylitis. TCRdb reprocessed the 5' RACE reads via MiXCR and lists one record per CDR3 protein. The sample lists 45,000 or so distinct CDR3 sequences, about 11% occurring once. The sequenced sample was blood, either unsorted or a sorted T cell fraction (not recorded which). Receptors originate from a male donor with ankylosing spondylitis or in good health (not recorded which).

This clonotype was recorded a few times. The genes are TRBV3-1 and TRBJ2-2; weak D call: TRBD2 (5 bases). With 4 bases removed from V and 4 bases from J, the gap between germline ends came to 16 bases. Germline V CDR1 and CDR2: LGHDT, YNNKEL (reference sequence). The CDR3 consists of 16 residues. The CDR3 sequence: CASSPRARSGTGELFF. CDR3 bases: TGTGCCAGCAGCCCGAGGGCCAGGAGTGGCACCGGGGAGCTGTTTTTT.

As concerns this clonotype: A much more abundant neighbour one base away suggests this may be a read error. The J gene is TRBJ2-3, the V gene TRBV29-1; 13 positions match TRBD2. The CDR3 sequence is 15 residues long. Germline V gene data show CDR1 as SQVTM and CDR2 as ANQGSEA. CDR3 sequence: CTLRGGTSGADTQYF. The CDR3 DNA follows: TGCACCCTACGGGGAGGGACTAGCGGGGCCGATACGCAGTATTTT.

Many counts were recorded for this clonotype. The chain couples TRBV11-2 to TRBJ2-7; D is undetermined. The CDR3 has 11 amino acids. CDR1 SGHAT and CDR2 FQNNGV come from the germline V gene. The germline V and J ends were trimmed by 1 base and 2 bases, with 0 bases remaining between them. The CDR3 DNA sequence: TGTGCCAGCAGCTTAGCCTACGAGCAGTACTTC. Its protein is CASSLAYEQYF. Full variable domain (outside the CDR3, taken from reference TRBV11-2 and TRBJ2-7): EAGVAQSPRYKIIEKRQSVAFWCNPISGHATLYWYQQILGQGPKLLIQFQNNGVVDDSQLPKDRFSAERLKGVDSTLKIQPAKLEDSAVYLCASSLAYEQYFGPGTRLTVT.

This clonotype appeared many times. The chain couples TRBV5-6 to TRBJ2-3; TRBD1 matches at 7 bases. Germline CDR1 reads SGHDT; CDR2 reads YYEEEE. The CDR3 extends over 14 amino acids. J gave up 2 bases and V 4 bases, and 4 bases lay outside the gene matches. The CDR3 DNA follows: TGTGCCAGCAGCCTACAGGGGATCACAGATACGCAGTATTTT. Its translation: CASSLQGITDTQYF.

This clonotype was found a few times. The V and J genes are TRBV7-9 and TRBJ2-1; 10 positions match TRBD1. V gave up 5 bases and J gave up 2 bases; unmatched junction bases: 6. The CDR3 extends over 16 amino acids. Germline values: CDR1 SEHNR, CDR2 FQNEAQ (reference sequence). The CDR3 DNA is TGTGCCAGCAGCACCACCGGGACAGGGGCCTACAATGAGCAGTTCTTC. Amino acid sequence: CASSTTGTGAYNEQFF.

This clonotype appeared a few times. The V gene is TRBV3-1, the J gene TRBJ2-2; no clear D. Germline values: CDR1 LGHDT, CDR2 YNNKEL (reference sequence). This CDR3 has 10 amino acids. V was clipped by 8 bases and J by 6 bases, with 4 bases between them. CDR3 in amino acids: CASSAGELFF. The CDR3 coding sequence is TGTGCCAGCTCAGCCGGGGAGCTGTTTTTT.

This chain connects TRBV10-3 to TRBJ2-1, with 14 nucleotides matching TRBD2. The V gene end was trimmed by 7 bases and the J gene end by 6 bases; junction bases not matched to a gene: 2. Germline assignment: CDR1 ENHRY and CDR2 SYGVKD. CDR3 length equals 14 residues. This CDR3 is CAIKGLAGGNEQFF. For the CDR3, the DNA is TGTGCCATCAAAGGACTAGCGGGGGGCAATGAGCAGTTCTTC.

The chain recombines TRBV20-1 with TRBJ2-3; D uncertain. CDR1 and CDR2 from the germline V gene are DFQATT and SNEGSKA (reference sequence). The CDR3 runs 14 residues. The V end lost 1 base, the J end lost 6 bases, and 14 bases lay between the germline ends. The CDR3 protein is CSARGGGPRDTQYF. The CDR3 bases are TGCAGTGCTAGAGGCGGCGGTCCCCGGGATACGCAGTATTTT.

Many counts were recorded for this clonotype. The chain combines TRBV14 with TRBJ2-2, with D tentatively TRBD1 (6 bases). Between the trimmed V and J ends, which lost 10 bases and 4 bases, there was a span of 13 bases. Per germline, CDR1 SGHDN and CDR2 FVKESK. This CDR3 is 13 amino acids long. The CDR3 nucleotides are TGTGCCACCTGGGACACCTCCACCGGGGAGCTGTTTTTT. Its translation: CATWDTSTGELFF. Filled out from reference TRBV14 and TRBJ2-2, the complete variable domain reads EAGVTQFPSHSVIEKGQTVTLRCDPISGHDNLYWYRRVMGKEIKFLLHFVKESKQDESGMPNNRFLAERTGGTYSTLKVQPAELEDSGVYFCATWDTSTGELFFGEGSRLTVL.

This clonotype has ten or more counts. The chain employs TRBV12-3 or TRBV12-4 and TRBJ2-2, with TRBD1 matching over 7 bases. V lost 5 bases to trimming and J lost 3 bases; unmatched junction nucleotides: 3. The CDR3 is made up of 14 amino acids. For the CDR3, the DNA is TGTGCCAGCAGTGTGACAGGGTACACCGGGGAGCTGTTTTTT. Its protein product is CASSVTGYTGELFF.

The rearrangement links TRBV27 to TRBJ2-1; no firm D call. Trimming removed 6 bases at V and 4 bases at J, with 7 bases between. CDR1 is MNHEY, CDR2 SMNVEV, per germline (reference sequence). The length of the CDR3 is 12 residues. CDR3 in amino acids: CASSRSYNEQFF. Written as DNA, the CDR3 is TGTGCCAGCAGCCGATCTTACAATGAGCAGTTCTTC.

This clonotype was seen repeatedly, ten times or more. This chain connects TRBV6-1 to TRBJ2-1; TRBD2 matches 7 bases. Looked up from germline, CDR1 is MNHNS and CDR2 is SASEGT. The V and J ends lost 7 bases and 1 base, in that order; junction bases with no gene match: 7. This CDR3 comprises 15 residues. The CDR3 is CASTRGTTSYNEQFF. In nucleotides, the CDR3 is TGTGCCAGCACTCGCGGGACTACTTCCTACAATGAGCAGTTCTTC.

This rearrangement joins TRBV3-1 to TRBJ2-7, with unresolved D. This CDR3 contains 12 residues. Germline CDR1 LGHDT, CDR2 YNNKEL (reference sequence). V was clipped by 4 bases and J by 5 bases, with 9 bases between them. The DNA of the CDR3 is TGTGCCAGCAGCCTTCGAGTAGACGAGCAGTACTTC. As protein: CASSLRVDEQYF.

The chain combines TRBV7-2 with TRBJ1-5; TRBD1 aligns across 7 bases. The ends lost 5 bases at V and 2 bases at J; junction bases unmatched: 9. Per the germline V gene, CDR1 is SGHTA and CDR2 is FQGNSA. This CDR3 region has 16 residues. CDR3 nucleotides: TGTGCCAGCAGCGAGGGGTTAGGACAGGGCAATCAGCCCCAGCATTTT. Translating it yields CASSEGLGQGNQPQHF. The full variable domain, its missing parts supplied by reference TRBV7-2 and TRBJ1-5, is GAGVSQSPSNKVTEKGKDVELRCDPISGHTALYWYRQSLGQGLEFLIYFQGNSAPDKSGLPSDRFSAERTGGSVSTLTIQRTQQEDSAVYLCASSEGLGQGNQPQHFGDGTRLSIL.

This clonotype showed up many times. The V call is TRBV5-1, the J call TRBJ1-1, with D perhaps matching TRBD1 (5 bases). Germline-derived CDR1 and CDR2 are SGHRS and YFSETQ. The ends were cut back, 4 bases at V and 3 bases at J, with 10 bases in the middle. CDR3 length equals 13 residues. The CDR3 is CASSAVGDTEAFF. The CDR3 region has the DNA TGCGCCAGCAGCGCCGTAGGGGACACTGAAGCTTTCTTT.

This clonotype was seen many times. The gene calls are TRBV12-3 or TRBV12-4 and TRBJ2-2; weak D call: TRBD2 (7 bases). V shed 6 bases and J shed 6 bases, with 20 bases lying between them. The CDR3 runs to 16 residues. The CDR3 sequence: CASSLDRGAGPGELFF. The CDR3 nucleotides are TGTGCCAGCAGCCTAGATCGGGGGGCTGGGCCCGGGGAGCTGTTTTTT.

This clonotype was counted many times. V usage is TRBV12-3 or TRBV12-4 and J usage is TRBJ2-1; 7 nucleotides match TRBD2. Losses at the gene ends were 7 bases for V and 6 bases for J; bases not matched to a gene: 6. The CDR3 consists of 13 residues. This chain's CDR3 is CASTQAGFNEQFF. Here the CDR3 DNA reads TGTGCCAGCACCCAAGCGGGATTCAATGAGCAGTTCTTC.

The CDR3 DNA follows: TGTGCCAGCAGCGCCGGCAGGGAGCGGAATTCACCCCTCCACTTT. Protein product: CASSAGRERNSPLHF. The chain links TRBV7-2 to TRBJ1-6; the D gene is possibly TRBD1 (5 bases). Germline CDR1 is SGHTA and CDR2 is FQGNSA. V lost 5 bases and J lost 7, with 15 bases in between. The CDR3 consists of 15 residues.

This clonotype was seen at least ten times. The chain links TRBV28 to TRBJ1-3; D might be TRBD1 (6 bases). V lost 3 bases to trimming and J lost 0 bases, with 15 bases between them. The V gene's germline CDR1 is MDHEN and CDR2 SYDVKM. The CDR3 consists of 17 residues. The CDR3 reads CASSFGGPNRSGNTIYF. DNA for the CDR3: TGTGCCAGCAGTTTCGGGGGGCCCAATCGCTCTGGAAACACCATATATTTT.

This clonotype has at least ten counts. The chain couples TRBV4-2 to TRBJ2-2, with TRBD1 as a possible D gene (5 bases). The germline gives CDR1 LGHNA, CDR2 YNFKEQ. With 0 bases removed from V and 3 bases from J, the gap between germline ends came to 8 bases. The CDR3 runs 15 residues. The CDR3 spells CASSQDAGYTGELFF. DNA for the CDR3: TGTGCCAGCAGCCAAGATGCAGGGTACACCGGGGAGCTGTTTTTT.

This clonotype was detected many times. V usage is TRBV7-2 and J usage is TRBJ1-3, with D hard to call. From germline, CDR1 is SGHTA and CDR2 FQGNSA. This CDR3 has 14 amino acids. V was clipped by 4 bases and J by 0 bases, with 7 bases between them. This CDR3 reads CASSSPVSGNTIYF. In DNA form, the CDR3 reads TGTGCCAGCAGCTCCCCGGTCTCTGGAAACACCATATATTTT.

Details on this clonotype: This may come from a read error, since a much larger clone is one base off. CDR3 region: CANSPRQGDTEAFF. The CDR3 nucleotides are TGTGCCAACAGCCCAAGACAGGGTGACACTGAAGCTTTCTTT. The chain joins TRBV11-2 to TRBJ1-1; 7 bases fit TRBD1. CDR1 SGHAT and CDR2 FQNNGV come from the germline V gene. The CDR3 totals 14 residues.

This clonotype was counted at least ten times. The V call is TRBV6-5, the J call TRBJ2-4; D is uncertain. This CDR3 comprises 17 residues. Germline V gives CDR1 MNHEY, CDR2 SVGAGI. V lost 4 bases and J lost 0, with 16 bases in between. The CDR3 region is CASSSYFSALAKNIQYF. For the CDR3, the DNA is TGTGCCAGCAGTTCTTACTTTTCGGCTTTAGCCAAAAACATTCAGTACTTC.

In its sample, this clonotype was seen many times. The V call is TRBV10-3, the J call TRBJ1-5, with 9 bases matching TRBD1. The V segment lost 0 bases and the J segment 0 bases; nucleotides outside the gene matches: 3. CDR3 length: 17 amino acids. Germline values: CDR1 ENHRY, CDR2 SYGVKD. The chain's CDR3 is CAISESDRGFSNQPQHF. The CDR3 DNA is TGTGCCATCAGTGAGTCGGACAGGGGATTTAGCAATCAGCCCCAGCATTTT.

CDR3 DNA: TGCAGTGCTAGAGTTTCCGGGACAGGGATAACCGGGGAGCTGTTTTTT. This codes for CSARVSGTGITGELFF. This sequence joins TRBV20-1 and TRBJ2-2, with 9 bases that match TRBD1. The junction had 8 bases not matched to a gene; V was cut back by 1 base and J by 5 bases. The CDR3 is 16 residues long. The germline V gene encodes CDR1 DFQATT and CDR2 SNEGSKA (reference sequence).

This clonotype was recorded at least ten times. The genes are TRBV12-3 or TRBV12-4 and TRBJ2-7; D perhaps matches TRBD1 (6 bases). The CDR3 has 12 residues. V gave up 3 bases and J gave up 6 bases, with 9 bases separating them. DNA of the CDR3: TGTGCCAGCAGTTTCTCAGGGGTCGAGCAGTACTTC. Translating it yields CASSFSGVEQYF.

The table lists this clonotype with many counts. V gene TRBV20-1 combines with J gene TRBJ1-2, with a possible D match to TRBD1 (5 bases). V lost 0 bases and J 3 bases, leaving 14 bases between the germline ends. The CDR3 has 15 residues. CDR1 is DFQATT and CDR2 is SNEGSKA in the germline V gene (reference sequence). CDR3 amino acids: CSARDRQGSHYGYTF. The CDR3 region has the DNA TGCAGTGCTAGAGATCGCCAGGGTTCCCACTATGGCTACACCTTC.

There are a few counts of this clonotype. This rearrangement joins TRBV7-2 to TRBJ2-7, with a weak D call TRBD1 (6 bases). The CDR3 covers 15 residues. Trimming stripped 1 base from V and 6 bases from J, with 16 bases between. Looked up from germline, CDR1 is SGHTA and CDR2 is FQGNSA. The CDR3 reads CASSLVRQGFSEQYF. CDR3 coding DNA: TGTGCCAGCAGCTTAGTACGGCAGGGGTTTAGCGAGCAGTACTTC.

V usage is TRBV20-1 and J usage is TRBJ2-4; D may be TRBD1 (5 bases). The V end lost 1 base, the J end lost 15 bases, and 19 bases lay between the germline ends. This CDR3 region has 13 residues. CDR1 is DFQATT and CDR2 is SNEGSKA in the germline V gene (reference sequence). CDR3: CSARALGQPLGYF. The CDR3 region has the DNA TGCAGTGCTAGAGCCCTGGGGCAACCCTTGGGGTACTTC.

This clonotype was detected a few times. V usage is TRBV7-2 and J usage is TRBJ1-3; D gene ambiguous. The germline V gene encodes CDR1 SGHTA and CDR2 FQGNSA. The length of the CDR3 is 14 residues. Trimming stripped 6 bases from V and 4 bases from J, with 13 bases between. CDR3 coding DNA: TGTGCCAGCAGACGGGAGTTAACAGGAAACACCATATATTTT. Protein sequence: CASRRELTGNTIYF.